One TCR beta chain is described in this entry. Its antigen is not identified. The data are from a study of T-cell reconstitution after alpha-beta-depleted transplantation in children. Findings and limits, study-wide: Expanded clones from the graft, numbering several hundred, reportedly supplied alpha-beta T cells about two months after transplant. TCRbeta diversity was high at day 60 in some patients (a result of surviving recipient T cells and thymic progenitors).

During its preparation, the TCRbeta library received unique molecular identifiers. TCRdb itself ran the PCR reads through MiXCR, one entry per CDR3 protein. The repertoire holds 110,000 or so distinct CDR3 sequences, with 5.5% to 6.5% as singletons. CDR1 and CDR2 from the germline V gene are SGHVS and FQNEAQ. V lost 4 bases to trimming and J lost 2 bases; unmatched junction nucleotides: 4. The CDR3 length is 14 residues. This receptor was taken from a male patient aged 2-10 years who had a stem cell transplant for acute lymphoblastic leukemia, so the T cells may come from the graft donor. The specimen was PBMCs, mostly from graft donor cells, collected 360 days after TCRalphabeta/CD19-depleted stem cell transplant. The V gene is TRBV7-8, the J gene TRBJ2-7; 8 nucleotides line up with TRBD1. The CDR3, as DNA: TGTGCCAGCAGCTCTTCGACAGGGGCCTACGAGCAGTACTTC. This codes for CASSSSTGAYEQYF.